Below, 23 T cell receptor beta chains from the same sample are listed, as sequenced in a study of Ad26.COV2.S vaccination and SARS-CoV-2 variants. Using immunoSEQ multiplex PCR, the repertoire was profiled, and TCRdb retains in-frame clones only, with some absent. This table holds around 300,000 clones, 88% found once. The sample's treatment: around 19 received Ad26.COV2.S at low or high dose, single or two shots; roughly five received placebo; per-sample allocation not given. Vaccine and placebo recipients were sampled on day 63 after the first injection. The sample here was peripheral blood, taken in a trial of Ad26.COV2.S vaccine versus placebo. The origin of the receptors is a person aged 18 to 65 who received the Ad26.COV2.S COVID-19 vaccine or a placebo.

The CDR3 sequence is CATEDRVSSPLHF. CDR3 coding DNA: TGTGCCACCGAGGACAGGGTCTCTTCACCCCTCCACTTT. The chain combines TRBV15 with TRBJ1-6, with 8 bases fitting TRBD1. V lost 8 bases and J lost 9; bases outside the gene matches: 6. The CDR3 covers 13 residues. From germline, CDR1 is LNHNV and CDR2 YYDKDF (reference sequence).

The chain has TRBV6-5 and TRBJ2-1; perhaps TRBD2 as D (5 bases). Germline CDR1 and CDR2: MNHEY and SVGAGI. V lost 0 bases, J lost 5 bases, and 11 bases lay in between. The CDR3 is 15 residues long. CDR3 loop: CASSYSKTTDNEQFF. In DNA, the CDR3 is TGTGCCAGCAGTTACTCGAAGACTACGGACAATGAGCAGTTCTTC.

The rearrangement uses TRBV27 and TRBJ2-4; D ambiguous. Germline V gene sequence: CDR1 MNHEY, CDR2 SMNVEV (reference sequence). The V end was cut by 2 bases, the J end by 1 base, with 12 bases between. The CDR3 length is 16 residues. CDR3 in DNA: TGTGCCAGCAGTTTAACTGGGGAAGGGGCCAAAAACATTCAGTACTTC. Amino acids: CASSLTGEGAKNIQYF.

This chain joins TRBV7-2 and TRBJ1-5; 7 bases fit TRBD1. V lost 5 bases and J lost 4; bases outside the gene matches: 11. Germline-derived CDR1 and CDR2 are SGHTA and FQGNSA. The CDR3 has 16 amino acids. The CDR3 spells CASSAQTGVGNQPQHF. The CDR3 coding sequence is TGTGCCAGCAGCGCCCAAACAGGGGTAGGGAATCAGCCCCAGCATTTT.

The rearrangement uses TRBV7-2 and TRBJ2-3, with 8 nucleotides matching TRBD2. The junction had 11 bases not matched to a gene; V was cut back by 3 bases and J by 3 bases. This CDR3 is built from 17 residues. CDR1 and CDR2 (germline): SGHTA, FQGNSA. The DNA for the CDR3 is TGTGCCAGCAGCTTCCGCTCAAGCGGGAGTGGGACAGATACGCAGTATTTT. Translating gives CASSFRSSGSGTDTQYF.

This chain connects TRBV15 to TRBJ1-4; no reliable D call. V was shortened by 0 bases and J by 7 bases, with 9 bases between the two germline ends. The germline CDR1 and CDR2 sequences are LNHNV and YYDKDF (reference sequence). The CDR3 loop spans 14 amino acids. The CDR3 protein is CATSRERFSEKLFF. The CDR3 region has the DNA TGTGCCACCAGCAGAGAACGGTTTAGTGAAAAACTGTTTTTT.

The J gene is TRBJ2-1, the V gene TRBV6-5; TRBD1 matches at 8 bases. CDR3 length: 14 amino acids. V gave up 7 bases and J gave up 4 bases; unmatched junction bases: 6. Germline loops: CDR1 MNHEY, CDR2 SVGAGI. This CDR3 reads CASTWGQEYNEQFF. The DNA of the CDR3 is TGTGCCAGCACATGGGGACAGGAATACAATGAGCAGTTCTTC.

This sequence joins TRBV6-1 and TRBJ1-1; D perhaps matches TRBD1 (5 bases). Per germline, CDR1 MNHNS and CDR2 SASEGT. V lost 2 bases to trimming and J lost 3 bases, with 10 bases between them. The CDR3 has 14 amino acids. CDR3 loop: CASSEWGGDTEAFF. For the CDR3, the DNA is TGTGCCAGCAGTGAATGGGGGGGGGACACTGAAGCTTTCTTT.

The CDR3 reads CASSIRTGRNTGELFF. The CDR3 DNA reads TGCGCCAGCAGCATTAGAACAGGGCGGAACACCGGGGAGCTGTTTTTT. The V call is TRBV4-3, the J call TRBJ2-2, with D possibly TRBD1 on 6 matching bases. The CDR3 is 16 residues long. V was trimmed by 5 bases and J by 1 base, leaving 14 bases between them. In germline, CDR1 is LGHNA, CDR2 YSLEER.

The CDR3 DNA sequence: TGTGCCAGCAGCGCCACCACGGGGGTCGGAGAGACCCAGTACTTC. Its translation is CASSATTGVGETQYF. V usage is TRBV9 and J usage is TRBJ2-5; D possibly corresponds to TRBD2 (6 bases). CDR3 length equals 15 residues. Trimming took 3 bases from V and 4 from J, leaving 16 bases between them. CDR1 SGDLS and CDR2 YYNGEE come from the germline V gene.

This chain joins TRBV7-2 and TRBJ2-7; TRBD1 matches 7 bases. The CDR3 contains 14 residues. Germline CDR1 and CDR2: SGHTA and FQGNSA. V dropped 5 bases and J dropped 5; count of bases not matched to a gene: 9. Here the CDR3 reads CASSARQGGNEQYF. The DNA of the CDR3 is TGTGCCAGCAGCGCCAGACAGGGTGGAAACGAGCAGTACTTC. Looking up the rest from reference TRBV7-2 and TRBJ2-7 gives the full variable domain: GAGVSQSPSNKVTEKGKDVELRCDPISGHTALYWYRQSLGQGLEFLIYFQGNSAPDKSGLPSDRFSAERTGGSVSTLTIQRTQQEDSAVYLCASSARQGGNEQYFGPGTRLTVT.

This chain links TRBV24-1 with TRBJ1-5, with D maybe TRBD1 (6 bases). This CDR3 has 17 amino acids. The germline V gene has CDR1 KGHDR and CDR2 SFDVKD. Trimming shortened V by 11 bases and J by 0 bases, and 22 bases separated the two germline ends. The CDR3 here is CAKKRGGGNYSNQPQHF. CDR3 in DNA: TGTGCCAAAAAAAGGGGAGGGGGAAATTATAGCAATCAGCCCCAGCATTTT.

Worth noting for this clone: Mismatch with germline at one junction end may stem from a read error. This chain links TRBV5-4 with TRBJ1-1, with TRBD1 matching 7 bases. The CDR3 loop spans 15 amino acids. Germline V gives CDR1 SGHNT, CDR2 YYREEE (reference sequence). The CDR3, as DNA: TGTGCCAGCAGTTTGGGGACAGAGATGAACACTGAAGCTTTCTTT. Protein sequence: CASSLGTEMNTEAFF.

The DNA of the CDR3 is TGTGCCAGCAGCTTTTCAGGTTCTGAAAAACTGTTTTTT. Translating it yields CASSFSGSEKLFF. The chain uses TRBV7-9 and TRBJ1-4; D gene ambiguous. Germline CDR1 reads SEHNR; CDR2 reads FQNEAQ (reference sequence). The V end lost 3 bases, the J end lost 7 bases, and 9 bases lay between the germline ends. The CDR3 is 13 amino acids.

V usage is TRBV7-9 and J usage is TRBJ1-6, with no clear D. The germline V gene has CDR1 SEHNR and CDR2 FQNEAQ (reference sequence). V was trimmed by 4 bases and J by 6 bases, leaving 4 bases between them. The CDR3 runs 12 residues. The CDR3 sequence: CASSSRNSPLHF. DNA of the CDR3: TGTGCCAGCAGCTCACGTAATTCACCCCTCCACTTT.

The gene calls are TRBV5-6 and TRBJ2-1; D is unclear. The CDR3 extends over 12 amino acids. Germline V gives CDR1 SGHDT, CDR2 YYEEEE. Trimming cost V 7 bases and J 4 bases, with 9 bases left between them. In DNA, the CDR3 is TGTGCCAGCCAGCTAGAATACAATGAGCAGTTCTTC. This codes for CASQLEYNEQFF.

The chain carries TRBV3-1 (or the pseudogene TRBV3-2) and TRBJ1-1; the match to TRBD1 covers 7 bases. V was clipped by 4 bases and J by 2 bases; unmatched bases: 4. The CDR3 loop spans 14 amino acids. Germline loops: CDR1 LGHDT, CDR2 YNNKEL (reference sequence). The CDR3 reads CASSRQGFNTEAFF. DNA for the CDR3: TGTGCCAGCAGCCGACAGGGTTTTAACACTGAAGCTTTCTTT.

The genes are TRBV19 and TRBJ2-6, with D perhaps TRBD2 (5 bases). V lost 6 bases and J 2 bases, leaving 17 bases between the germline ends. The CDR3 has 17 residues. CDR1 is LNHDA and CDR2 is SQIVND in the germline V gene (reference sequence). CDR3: CASSRTEKTTGANVLTF. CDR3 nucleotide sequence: TGTGCCAGTAGCAGGACTGAAAAAACTACTGGGGCCAACGTCCTGACTTTC.

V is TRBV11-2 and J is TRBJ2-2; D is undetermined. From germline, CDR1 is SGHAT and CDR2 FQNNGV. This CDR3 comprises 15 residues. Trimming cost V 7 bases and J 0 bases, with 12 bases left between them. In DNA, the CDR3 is TGTGCCAGCATCCCGCAGGCCTCGAACACCGGGGAGCTGTTTTTT. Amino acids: CASIPQASNTGELFF.

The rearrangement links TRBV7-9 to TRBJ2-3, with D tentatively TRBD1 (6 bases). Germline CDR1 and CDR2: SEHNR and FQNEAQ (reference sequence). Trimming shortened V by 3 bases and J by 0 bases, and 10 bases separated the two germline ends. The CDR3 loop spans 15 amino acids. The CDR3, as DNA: TGTGCCAGCAGCTTCCAGGGGCCTAGCACAGATACGCAGTATTTT. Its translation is CASSFQGPSTDTQYF.

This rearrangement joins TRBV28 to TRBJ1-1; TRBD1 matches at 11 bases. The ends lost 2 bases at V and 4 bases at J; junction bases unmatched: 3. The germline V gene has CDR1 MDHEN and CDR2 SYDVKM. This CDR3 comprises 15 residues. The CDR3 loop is CASSLGGTGGTEAFF. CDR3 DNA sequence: TGTGCCAGCAGTTTAGGGGGGACAGGGGGCACTGAAGCTTTCTTT.

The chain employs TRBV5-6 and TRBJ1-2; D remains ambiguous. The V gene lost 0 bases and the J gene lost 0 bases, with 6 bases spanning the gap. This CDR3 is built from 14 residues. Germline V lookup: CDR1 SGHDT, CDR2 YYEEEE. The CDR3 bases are TGTGCCAGCAGCTTGGTAGGAGCTAACTATGGCTACACCTTC. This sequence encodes CASSLVGANYGYTF.

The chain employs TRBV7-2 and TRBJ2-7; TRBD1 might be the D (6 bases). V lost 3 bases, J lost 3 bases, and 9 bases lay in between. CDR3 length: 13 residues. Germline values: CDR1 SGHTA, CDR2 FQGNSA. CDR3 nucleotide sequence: TGTGCCAGCAGCTTTAGCAGGGGCTACGAGCAGTACTTC. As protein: CASSFSRGYEQYF.